These 27 T cell receptor beta chains share one sample of origin, sequenced in a study of post-analysis software for immune sequencing data (dated by TCRdb to between 2014 and 2016). Findings and caveats that apply to the study as a whole: Patients showed significantly higher frequencies than controls for about 5 TRBV segments, among them TRBV5-6, TRBV5-1 and TRBV20-1.

The library was prepared using PCR. TCRdb shows the sequencer as Illumina HiSeq 2500. To reduce PCR and sequencing biases, unique molecular identifiers were incorporated into the TCR beta cDNA libraries. TCRdb passed the public sequencing reads through fastp at Q25 and MiXCR, retaining productive beta sequences. Each entry is one CDR3 protein sequence, shown with its most common DNA and genes. The sample table shows 150,000 to 200,000 distinct CDR3 sequences, and around 28% are seen once. Roughly 1.6% of the sample rests with the top ten. Antigen specificity for these receptors is unknown. What was sequenced was blood. Receptor source: a girl under 18 with multiple sclerosis.

This chain uses TRBV27 with TRBJ2-5; possibly TRBD2 for D (5 bases). This CDR3 region has 14 residues. The germline V gene has CDR1 MNHEY and CDR2 SMNVEV (reference sequence). Trimming cost V 3 bases and J 2 bases, with 10 bases left between them. In DNA form, the CDR3 reads TGTGCCAGCAGTTTGAGCCGGGGTCAAGAGACCCAGTACTTC. Its protein product is CASSLSRGQETQYF.

This chain connects TRBV9 to TRBJ2-1; TRBD2 matches 8 bases. The CDR3 consists of 14 residues. Germline V lookup: CDR1 SGDLS, CDR2 YYNGEE. Trimming cost V 3 bases and J 4 bases; bases outside gene matches: 3. Written as DNA, the CDR3 is TGTGCCAGCAGCGCTAGCGGGCTTTACAATGAGCAGTTCTTC. It yields the protein CASSASGLYNEQFF.

The V call is TRBV5-1, the J call TRBJ1-2; weak D call: TRBD1 (5 bases). The CDR3 contains 13 residues. Germline V CDR1 and CDR2: SGHRS, YFSETQ. The V and J ends lost 8 bases and 2 bases respectively, with 13 bases between them. CDR3 bases: TGCGCCAGTTCTACGGGGGGGAACTATGGCTACACCTTC. Translation gives CASSTGGNYGYTF.

The rearrangement joins TRBV5-1 to TRBJ2-1, with D perhaps matching TRBD2 (7 bases). This CDR3 spans 15 amino acids. The V end was cut by 1 base, the J end by 8 bases, with 16 bases between. CDR1 and CDR2 (germline): SGHRS, YFSETQ. The DNA for the CDR3 is TGCGCCAGCAGCTTGTGGGGGGGCCCAAACGATGAGCAGTTCTTC. It specifies CASSLWGGPNDEQFF.

In its sample, this clonotype was seen many times. V and J are TRBV4-1 and TRBJ2-3; D unclear. The CDR3 contains 13 residues. Germline-derived CDR1 and CDR2 are MGHRA and YSYEKL. Trimming removed 1 base from V and 5 bases from J, with 7 bases in between. The CDR3 DNA reads TGCGCCAGCAGCCAAGGTCGGATAGATACGCAGTATTTT. Residues: CASSQGRIDTQYF.

This clonotype has just a few counts. CDR3 amino acids: CASSAERVAFF. As DNA, the CDR3 is TGCGCCAGCAGTGCAGAACGGGTAGCTTTCTTT. V and J are TRBV10-2 and TRBJ1-1, with D unclear. CDR1 and CDR2 from the germline V gene are WSHSY and SAAADI. CDR3 length: 11 amino acids. The V end lost 4 bases, the J end lost 10 bases, and 10 bases lay between the germline ends.

The genes are TRBV6-6 and TRBJ2-7; D gene ambiguous. CDR3 length: 13 amino acids. V was cut by 9 bases and J by 1 base, with 13 bases left in between. Looked up from germline, CDR1 is MNHNY and CDR2 is SVGAGI (reference sequence). CDR3 sequence (DNA): TGTGCCAGTCGAGAACCAGATTCCTACGAGCAGTACTTC. Translation: CASREPDSYEQYF.

Points on this clonotype: A much larger clone differs from this one at a single base, so this may be a read error. This chain joins TRBV24-1 and TRBJ2-5; D may be TRBD2 (7 bases). Germline CDR1 reads KGHDR; CDR2 reads SFDVKD. The ends were cut back, 9 bases at V and 11 bases at J, with 15 bases in the middle. The CDR3 runs to 11 residues. DNA for the CDR3: TGTGCCACCGGGAGGGGGAATGAGCAGTACTTC. It encodes CATGRGNEQYF.

This clonotype was counted at least ten times. V and J are TRBV6-5 and TRBJ1-2; D not resolved. Germline V gives CDR1 MNHEY, CDR2 SVGAGI. V lost 0 bases to trimming and J lost 6 bases, with 14 bases between them. The length of the CDR3 is 15 residues. Here the CDR3 reads CASSYSLGNGDGYTF. In DNA, the CDR3 is TGTGCCAGCAGTTACTCGTTAGGGAATGGCGATGGCTACACCTTC.

This clonotype turned up a few times. This chain links TRBV12-3 or TRBV12-4 with TRBJ1-6; D gene ambiguous. The CDR3 is 11 residues long. Trimming pared 5 bases from V and 7 bases from J, leaving 3 bases between. The CDR3 reads CASSNNSPLHF. The CDR3 DNA follows: TGTGCCAGCAGTAACAATTCACCCCTCCACTTT.

V usage is TRBV7-9 and J usage is TRBJ2-1; D possibly corresponds to TRBD2 (6 bases). The J call may be incorrect, as the DNA end agrees better with TRBJ2-7. This CDR3 is built from 15 residues. Germline V gives CDR1 SEHNR, CDR2 FQNEAQ (reference sequence). CDR3 DNA sequence: TGTGCCAGCAGCCCTATAGCGGTCTCCTACAATGAGCAGTACTTC. It codes for CASSPIAVSYNEQYF.

This clonotype was detected ten times or more. The rearrangement links TRBV18 to TRBJ2-1, with 8 bases matching TRBD2. The trim removed 2 bases at V and 10 bases at J, leaving 10 bases unmatched. In germline, CDR1 is KGHSH, CDR2 LQKENI. This CDR3 comprises 15 residues. CDR3 in DNA: TGTGCCAGCTCACCAGCAATAGCGGGATTCCCAGAGCAGTTCTTC. Its translation is CASSPAIAGFPEQFF.

This clonotype came up many times. The chain combines TRBV29-1 with TRBJ2-3; a weak D match, TRBD1 (5 bases). The V gene lost 3 bases and the J gene lost 1 base, with 5 bases spanning the gap. The length of the CDR3 is 12 residues. Germline CDR1 SQVTM, CDR2 ANQGSEA. The DNA for the CDR3 is TGCAGCGTTGAGGGGCGCACAGATACGCAGTATTTT. Protein: CSVEGRTDTQYF.

This chain connects TRBV15 to TRBJ1-1; D is undetermined. V gave up 0 bases and J gave up 0 bases, with 5 bases separating them. There are 14 residues in the CDR3. Germline V gene sequence: CDR1 LNHNV, CDR2 YYDKDF (reference sequence). DNA of the CDR3: TGTGCCACCAGCAGAGATTTTATGAACACTGAAGCTTTCTTT. This sequence encodes CATSRDFMNTEAFF.

In regard to this clonotype: A clone one base away is much larger, so this may be a read error. The chain combines TRBV29-1 with TRBJ2-3; TRBD2 aligns across 9 bases. The CDR3 spans 17 residues. From germline, CDR1 is SQVTM and CDR2 ANQGSEA. The CDR3 DNA reads as TGCAGCGTTGATGTAGCGGGGGCATCGGACCTCACAGATGCGCAGTATTTT. Its translation: CSVDVAGASDLTDAQYF.

This clonotype was detected only once. The junction does not match germline at one end; this may be a read error. The V gene is TRBV7-2, the J gene TRBJ1-4; a possible D gene is TRBD1 (5 bases). The CDR3 runs to 14 residues. CDR1 is SGHTA, CDR2 FQGNSA, per germline. CDR3 loop: CASKAGLTNEKRFF. DNA of the CDR3: TGTGCCAGCAAAGCAGGGTTAACTAATGAAAAACGGTTTTTT.

This clonotype came up many times. This chain connects TRBV5-1 to TRBJ2-1, with TRBD2 matching over 12 bases. Germline V gene sequence: CDR1 SGHRS, CDR2 YFSETQ. The CDR3 sequence is 15 residues long. V trimming: 4 bases; J trimming: 8 bases; junction bases outside the gene matches: 7. The CDR3 loop is CASSATSGRGYEQFF. The CDR3 nucleotides read TGCGCCAGCAGCGCGACTAGCGGGAGAGGGTATGAGCAGTTCTTC. Full variable domain (remainder filled in from reference TRBV5-1 and TRBJ2-1): KAGVTQTPRYLIKTRGQQVTLSCSPISGHRSVSWYQQTPGQGLQFLFEYFSETQRNKGNFPGRFSGRQFSNSRSEMNVSTLELGDSALYLCASSATSGRGYEQFFGPGTRLTVL.

This clonotype was observed many times. The chain uses TRBV29-1 and TRBJ2-7; possible D gene TRBD1, 8 bases. CDR3 size: 14 residues. Germline-derived CDR1 and CDR2 are SQVTM and ANQGSEA. Trimming took off 6 bases at V and 6 bases at J, with 21 bases between the two ends. This CDR3 is CSVPRTGREGEQYF. In DNA, the CDR3 is TGCAGCGTCCCTAGGACAGGGAGGGAAGGCGAGCAGTACTTC.

The rearrangement links TRBV5-1 to TRBJ2-5; weak D call: TRBD2 (6 bases). Germline assignment: CDR1 SGHRS and CDR2 YFSETQ. Trimming pared 5 bases from V and 5 bases from J, leaving 19 bases between. The CDR3 runs to 15 residues. The CDR3 DNA is TGCGCCAGCAGACCACAGGCGGGGCGGTGGGAGACCCAGTACTTC. Protein: CASRPQAGRWETQYF.

This clonotype was recorded a few times. The rearrangement uses TRBV28 and TRBJ1-2; no reliable D call. CDR3 length: 13 amino acids. From germline, CDR1 is MDHEN and CDR2 SYDVKM. V lost 5 bases, J lost 9 bases, and 16 bases lay in between. The CDR3 bases are TGTGCCAGCAGTATTACTCAGCGGGGAAGCTACACCTTC. Amino acid sequence: CASSITQRGSYTF.

The rearrangement links TRBV21-1 to TRBJ1-1. TRBV21-1 is deemed a pseudogene. CDR3 size: 15 residues. The CDR3 DNA sequence: TGTGCCAGGACTCCACCCTATGACGTGAACACTGAAGCTTTCTTT. This codes for CARTPPYDVNTEAFF.

CDR3 sequence (DNA): TGCAGTGCTAGGTTGTACCTCCGAGCGAATGAAAAACTGTTTTTT. This gives the protein CSARLYLRANEKLFF. V gene TRBV20-1 combines with J gene TRBJ1-4; no clear D gene. This CDR3 has 15 residues. The germline CDR1 and CDR2 sequences are DFQATT and SNEGSKA (reference sequence). The V end lost 3 bases, the J end lost 5 bases, and 16 bases lay between the germline ends.

The chain joins TRBV19 to TRBJ1-5, with a possible D match to TRBD1 (5 bases). CDR3 length: 14 residues. Germline assignment: CDR1 LNHDA and CDR2 SQIVND (reference sequence). Trimming removed 3 bases from V and 4 bases from J, with 10 bases in between. CDR3 loop: CASSIDSVNQPQHF. CDR3 nucleotides: TGTGCCAGTAGTATCGACAGTGTTAATCAGCCCCAGCATTTT.

This clonotype appeared a few times. This rearrangement joins TRBV29-1 to TRBJ1-1, with D perhaps matching TRBD1 (5 bases). Germline assignment: CDR1 SQVTM and CDR2 ANQGSEA. The V gene lost 3 bases and the J gene lost 2 bases, with 25 bases spanning the gap. CDR3 length: 18 residues. CDR3 protein: CSVDPQVANEGPNTEAFF. The CDR3, as DNA: TGCAGCGTTGACCCCCAAGTCGCGAATGAGGGGCCAAACACTGAAGCTTTCTTT.

This clonotype has a count of ten or more. The rearrangement links TRBV29-1 to TRBJ2-7; D gene uncertain. The V gene's germline CDR1 is SQVTM and CDR2 ANQGSEA. Trimming cost V 1 base and J 1 base, with 14 bases left between them. CDR3 size: 15 residues. The CDR3 bases are TGCAGCGTTGAAGCCCGTTCGGCACCATCCTACGAGCAGTACTTC. Translation gives CSVEARSAPSYEQYF.

This clonotype was seen a few times. This chain joins TRBV7-8 and TRBJ1-1; possibly TRBD1 for D (5 bases). The CDR3 is 14 residues long. V gave up 5 bases and J gave up 4 bases, with 14 bases separating them. CDR1 is SGHVS, CDR2 FQNEAQ, per germline. CDR3 bases: TGTGCCAGCAGCCCACCTGGGGACGGCACTGAAGCTTTCTTT. Translating it yields CASSPPGDGTEAFF.

In regard to this clonotype: One junction end does not reproduce the germline sequence, and a read error may be involved. The chain carries TRBV18 and TRBJ1-5, with TRBD1 identical over 8 bases. CDR1 is KGHSH, CDR2 LQKENI, per germline. CDR3 length equals 15 residues. The CDR3 DNA follows: TGTGCCTGCTCACCAGACCCTGGACAGGGACAGCCCCAGCATTTT. Protein sequence: CACSPDPGQGQPQHF.